Listed below are T cell receptor beta chains from one sample, sequenced in a study of graft-versus-host responses after intestinal transplantation. The method was immunoSEQ multiplex PCR; TCRdb's version includes in-frame clones alone and lacks a portion of them. The sample gives around 54,000 clones, around 90% of which show up once; less than 6% is in the top ten. The sequenced sample was PBMCs, obtained 650 to 670 days after intestinal transplant. The source of these receptors is a human patient who received an intestinal transplant, so some T cells may come from the graft donor. Both conserved end residues are part of each CDR3. The order of the fields is J gene, V gene, CDR3 length, CDR3 protein.

J gene: TRBJ1-6
V gene: TRBV5-1
CDR3 length: 15
CDR3 protein: CASSLAAGRNSPLHF

J gene: TRBJ2-1
V gene: TRBV9
CDR3 length: 15
CDR3 protein: CASSVGGGWGNEQFF

J gene: TRBJ2-7
V gene: TRBV7-9
CDR3 length: 13
CDR3 protein: CASSPRTDYEQYF

J gene: TRBJ1-5
V gene: TRBV4-1
CDR3 length: 16
CDR3 protein: CASSQDNQGGNQPQHF

J gene: TRBJ2-6
V gene: TRBV12-5
CDR3 length: 16
CDR3 protein: CASGLVVSSGANVLTF

J gene: TRBJ2-1
V gene: TRBV7-3
CDR3 length: 13
CDR3 protein: CASSLGSSYEQFF

J gene: TRBJ1-1
V gene: TRBV2
CDR3 length: 15
CDR3 protein: CASTGPKIMNTEAFF

J gene: TRBJ2-7
V gene: TRBV13
CDR3 length: 15
CDR3 protein: CASSLDGQGIHEQYF

J gene: TRBJ2-5
V gene: TRBV13
CDR3 length: 15
CDR3 protein: CASSLGRDSEETQYF

J gene: TRBJ2-3
V gene: TRBV7-2
CDR3 length: 17
CDR3 protein: CASSTLKTSVLTDTQYF

J gene: TRBJ2-5
V gene: TRBV5-1
CDR3 length: 15
CDR3 protein: CASRPAAANTETQYF